The TCR beta chain under discussion was sequenced for a study of tumor T cells in aggressive B-cell lymphoma. Profiling relied on immunoSEQ multiplex PCR, and the TCRdb table lists in-frame clones only, not all of them. This table holds fewer than 6,500 clones, about 73% found once. Looked up from germline, CDR1 is SGHTA and CDR2 is FQGNSA. Trimming took 1 base from V and 3 from J; bases not matched to a gene: 6. The CDR3 spans 16 residues. The TCR comes from an adult with diffuse large B cell lymphoma. The chain is built from TRBV7-2 and TRBJ2-3, with 8 bases that match TRBD1. Sequencing used tumor tissue. The CDR3: CASSLGRDRFTDTQYF. In DNA, the CDR3 is TGTGCCAGCAGCTTAGGCCGGGACAGGTTTACAGATACGCAGTATTTT.